One T cell receptor (beta chain) is described in this entry. The sample originates from a study of T cell changes during pregnancy in multiple sclerosis. V was clipped by 5 bases and J by 5 bases; unmatched bases: 8. This CDR3 is 16 amino acids long. Germline CDR1 is LNHDA and CDR2 is SQIVND (reference sequence). Profiling relied on immunoSEQ multiplex PCR, and the TCRdb table lists in-frame clones only, not all of them. Of 30,000 to 45,000 clones in the sample, around 90% were seen once. This TCR was sampled from a female donor in good health, enrolled as a control in a pregnancy study. The sample here was CD4+ T cells from peripheral blood mononuclear cells, taken after pregnancy. The chain recombines TRBV19 with TRBJ1-6; 8 bases map to TRBD1. The CDR3 bases are TGTGCCAGTAGTTCTGAGGACAGGGAGAATAATTCACCCCTCCACTTT. Its protein product is CASSSEDRENNSPLHF.